This is a list of T cell receptor beta chains from one sample in a study of T cells in Graves' hyperthyroidism and ophthalmopathy. TCRdb analysed the multiplex PCR reads with MiXCR anew, one entry per CDR3 protein. Of about 600,000 distinct CDR3 sequences listed, 16% were seen once; the top ten hold about 3.5%. Sequencing input: blood. The receptor source for this set is a woman aged 40 to 55 with Graves' ophthalmopathy. The conserved cysteine and the conserved F or W are not part of the CDR3 here.

v_call: TRBV5-1; cdr3_aa: ASSLSMDEQF
v_call: TRBV30; cdr3_aa: AWTRAGKTNEKLF
v_call: TRBV3-1; cdr3_aa: ASSRGLGSGRANTQY
v_call: TRBV29-1; cdr3_aa: SVEGGGYT
v_call: TRBV29-1; cdr3_aa: SVHKTDQETQY
v_call: TRBV30; cdr3_aa: AWSRTGANTGELF
v_call: TRBV12-3/TRBV12-4; cdr3_aa: ASMDRGYYGYT
v_call: TRBV15; cdr3_aa: ATSRDVTGDFSQY
v_call: TRBV6-9; cdr3_aa: ASSYSGTKYNEQF
v_call: TRBV19; cdr3_aa: ASSIDREVYGYT
v_call: TRBV11-2; cdr3_aa: ASSKTGYNQPQH
v_call: TRBV12-3/TRBV12-4; cdr3_aa: ASRQATGDLYSNQPQH
v_call: TRBV3-1; cdr3_aa: ASSPGAGGPSEQF
v_call: TRBV29-1; cdr3_aa: SVEDRDRGPGETQY
v_call: TRBV5-1; cdr3_aa: ASSWSTGETQY
v_call: TRBV6-1; cdr3_aa: ASSDDGDDRKF
v_call: TRBV12-5; cdr3_aa: ASGFGSEQY
v_call: TRBV6-1; cdr3_aa: ASSPQGAQEKLF
v_call: TRBV6-1; cdr3_aa: ASSDQDSYGYT
v_call: TRBV5-1; cdr3_aa: ASSPGDGYT
v_call: TRBV29-1; cdr3_aa: SSAGGPSTDTQY
v_call: TRBV2; cdr3_aa: ASTELMTNNEQF
v_call: TRBV6-1; cdr3_aa: ASRPELGTDTQY
v_call: TRBV5-1; cdr3_aa: ASSLNTEYYGYT
v_call: TRBV7-9; cdr3_aa: ASNRGGDVGNQPQH
v_call: TRBV12-5; cdr3_aa: ASGTDGGDTDTQY
v_call: TRBV29-1; cdr3_aa: TLTGPMTDTQY